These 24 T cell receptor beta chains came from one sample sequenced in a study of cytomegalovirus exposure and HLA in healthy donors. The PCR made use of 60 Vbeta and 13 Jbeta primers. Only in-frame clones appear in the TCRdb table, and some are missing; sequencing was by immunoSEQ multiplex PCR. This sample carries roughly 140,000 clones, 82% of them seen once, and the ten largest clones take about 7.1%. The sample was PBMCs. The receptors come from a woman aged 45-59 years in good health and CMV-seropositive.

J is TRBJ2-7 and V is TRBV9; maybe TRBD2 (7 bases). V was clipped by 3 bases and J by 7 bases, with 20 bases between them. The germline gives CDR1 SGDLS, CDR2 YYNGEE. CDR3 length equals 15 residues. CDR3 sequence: CASSGGGQGRGEQYF. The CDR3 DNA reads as TGTGCCAGCAGCGGGGGGGGGCAGGGAAGAGGAGAGCAGTACTTC.

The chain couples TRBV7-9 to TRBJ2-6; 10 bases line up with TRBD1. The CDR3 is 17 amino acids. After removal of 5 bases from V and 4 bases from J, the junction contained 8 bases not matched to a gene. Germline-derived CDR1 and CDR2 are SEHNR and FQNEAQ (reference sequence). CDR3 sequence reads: CASSRGTGEAGANVLTF. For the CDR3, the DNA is TGTGCCAGCAGCCGGGGGACAGGGGAGGCCGGGGCCAACGTCCTGACTTTC.

The CDR3 region is CASSPRTARSYEQYF. The CDR3 DNA reads TGTGCCAGCAGTCCGCGGACAGCTAGGTCCTACGAGCAGTACTTC. This chain links TRBV27 with TRBJ2-7, with D perhaps matching TRBD1 (6 bases). V was trimmed by 5 bases and J by 1 base, leaving 15 bases between them. The CDR3 covers 15 residues. In germline, CDR1 is MNHEY, CDR2 SMNVEV (reference sequence).

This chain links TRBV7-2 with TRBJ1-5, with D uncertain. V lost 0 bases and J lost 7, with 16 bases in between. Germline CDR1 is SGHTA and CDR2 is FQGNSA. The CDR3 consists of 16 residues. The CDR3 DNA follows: TGTGCCAGCAGCTTAGCATCGAGGTCTGCCGGACAGCCCCAGCATTTT. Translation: CASSLASRSAGQPQHF.

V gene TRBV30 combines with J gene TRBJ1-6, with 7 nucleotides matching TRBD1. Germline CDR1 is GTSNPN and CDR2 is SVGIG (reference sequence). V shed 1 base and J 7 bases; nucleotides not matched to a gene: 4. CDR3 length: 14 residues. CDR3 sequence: CAWSGDSNNSPLHF. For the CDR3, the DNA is TGTGCCTGGAGTGGGGACAGCAACAATTCACCCCTCCACTTT.

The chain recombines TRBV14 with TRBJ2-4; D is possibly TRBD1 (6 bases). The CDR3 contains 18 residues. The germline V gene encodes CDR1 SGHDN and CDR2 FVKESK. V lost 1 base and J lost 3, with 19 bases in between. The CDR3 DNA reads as TGTGCCAGCAGCCAAGGACTTACAGGGACGTGGGACAAAAACATTCAGTACTTC. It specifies CASSQGLTGTWDKNIQYF. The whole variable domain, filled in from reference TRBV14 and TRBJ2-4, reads EAGVTQFPSHSVIEKGQTVTLRCDPISGHDNLYWYRRVMGKEIKFLLHFVKESKQDESGMPNNRFLAERTGGTYSTLKVQPAELEDSGVYFCASSQGLTGTWDKNIQYFGAGTRLSVL.

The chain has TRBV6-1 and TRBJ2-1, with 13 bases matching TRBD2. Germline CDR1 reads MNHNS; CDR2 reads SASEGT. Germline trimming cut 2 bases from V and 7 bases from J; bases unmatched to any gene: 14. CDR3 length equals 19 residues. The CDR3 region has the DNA TGTGCCAGCAGTGAAAAGGGGAGGGGACTAGCGGGGCTCTGGAATGAGCAGTTCTTC. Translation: CASSEKGRGLAGLWNEQFF.

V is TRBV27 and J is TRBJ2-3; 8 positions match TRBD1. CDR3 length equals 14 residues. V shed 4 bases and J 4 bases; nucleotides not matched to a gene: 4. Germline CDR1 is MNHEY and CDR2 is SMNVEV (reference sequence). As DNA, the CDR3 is TGTGCCAGCAGTTACTGGACAGGGTCAGATACGCAGTATTTT. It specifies CASSYWTGSDTQYF.

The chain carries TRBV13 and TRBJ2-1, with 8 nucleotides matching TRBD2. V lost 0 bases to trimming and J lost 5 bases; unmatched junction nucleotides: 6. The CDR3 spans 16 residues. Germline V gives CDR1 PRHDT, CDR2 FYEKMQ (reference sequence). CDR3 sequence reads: CASSLGSSGGHNEQFF. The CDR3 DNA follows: TGTGCCAGCAGCTTAGGATCCAGCGGGGGCCACAATGAGCAGTTCTTC.

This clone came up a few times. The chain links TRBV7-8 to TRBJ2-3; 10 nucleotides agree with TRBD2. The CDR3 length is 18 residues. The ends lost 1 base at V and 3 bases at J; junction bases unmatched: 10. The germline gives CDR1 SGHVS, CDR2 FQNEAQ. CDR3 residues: CASSLVSGTSVATDTQYF. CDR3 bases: TGTGCCAGCAGCTTAGTTTCCGGGACTAGCGTAGCGACAGATACGCAGTATTTT.

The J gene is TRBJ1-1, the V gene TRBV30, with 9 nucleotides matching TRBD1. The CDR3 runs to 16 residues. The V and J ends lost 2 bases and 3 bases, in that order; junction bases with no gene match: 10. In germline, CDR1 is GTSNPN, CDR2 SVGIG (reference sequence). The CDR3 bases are TGTGCCTGGAGTTCGCACCTGACAGGGGGTGACACTGAAGCTTTCTTT. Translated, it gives CAWSSHLTGGDTEAFF.

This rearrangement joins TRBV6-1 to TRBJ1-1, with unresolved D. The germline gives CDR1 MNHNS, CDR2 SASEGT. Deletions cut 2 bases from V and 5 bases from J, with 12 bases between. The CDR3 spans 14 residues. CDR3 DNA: TGTGCCAGCAGTGAAAAGCCTCCTCGAACTGAAGCTTTCTTT. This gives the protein CASSEKPPRTEAFF.

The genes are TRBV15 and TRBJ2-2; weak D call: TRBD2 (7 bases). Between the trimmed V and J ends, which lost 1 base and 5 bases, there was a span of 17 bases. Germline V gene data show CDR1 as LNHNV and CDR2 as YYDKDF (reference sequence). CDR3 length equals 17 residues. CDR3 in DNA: TGTGCCACCAGCAGAGTCCGGGGGGCAGATCCTACCGGGGAGCTGTTTTTT. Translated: CATSRVRGADPTGELFF.

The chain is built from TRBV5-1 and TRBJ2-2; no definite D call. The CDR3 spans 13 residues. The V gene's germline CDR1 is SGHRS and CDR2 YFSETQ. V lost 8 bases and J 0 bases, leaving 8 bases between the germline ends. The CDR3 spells CASAVANTGELFF. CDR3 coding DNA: TGCGCCAGTGCGGTAGCGAACACCGGGGAGCTGTTTTTT.

CDR3 DNA sequence: TGCAGCACGCAGGGGGAAGCGTACGAGCAGTACTTC. It codes for CSTQGEAYEQYF. The chain recombines TRBV29-1 with TRBJ2-7, with 7 bases matching TRBD1. This CDR3 contains 12 residues. J was trimmed by 4 bases and V by 8 bases; bases with no gene match: 8. Germline loops: CDR1 SQVTM, CDR2 ANQGSEA.

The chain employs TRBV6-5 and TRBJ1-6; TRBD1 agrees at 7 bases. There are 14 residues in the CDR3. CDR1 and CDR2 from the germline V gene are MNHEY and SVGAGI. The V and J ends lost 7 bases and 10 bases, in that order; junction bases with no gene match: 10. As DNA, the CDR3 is TGTGCCAGCAAACGTGAGGGGGCAGGGTCACCCCTCCACTTT. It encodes CASKREGAGSPLHF.

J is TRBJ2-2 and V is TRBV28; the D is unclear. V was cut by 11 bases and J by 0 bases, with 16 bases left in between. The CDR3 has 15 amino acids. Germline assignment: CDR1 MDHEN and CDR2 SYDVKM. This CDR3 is CASVSTLANTGELFF. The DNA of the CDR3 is TGTGCCTCAGTTTCGACATTAGCGAACACCGGGGAGCTGTTTTTT.

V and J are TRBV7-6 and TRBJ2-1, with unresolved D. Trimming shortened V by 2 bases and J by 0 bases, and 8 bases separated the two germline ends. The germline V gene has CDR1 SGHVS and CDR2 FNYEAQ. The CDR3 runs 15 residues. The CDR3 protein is CASSLFYASYNEQFF. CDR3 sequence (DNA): TGTGCCAGCAGCTTATTCTACGCCTCCTACAATGAGCAGTTCTTC.

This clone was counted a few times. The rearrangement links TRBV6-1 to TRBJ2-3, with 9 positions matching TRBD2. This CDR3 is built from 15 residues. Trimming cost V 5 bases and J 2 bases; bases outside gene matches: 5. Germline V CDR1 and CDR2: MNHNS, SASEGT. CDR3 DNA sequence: TGTGCCAGCAGTTCCGGGACTAGCCTCACAGATACGCAGTATTTT. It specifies CASSSGTSLTDTQYF.

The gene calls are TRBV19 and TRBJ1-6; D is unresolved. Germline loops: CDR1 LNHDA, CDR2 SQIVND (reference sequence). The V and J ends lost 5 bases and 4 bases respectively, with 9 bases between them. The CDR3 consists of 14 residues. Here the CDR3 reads CASSLAGYNSPLHF. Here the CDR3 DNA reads TGTGCCAGTAGTTTGGCGGGATATAATTCACCCCTCCACTTT.

CDR3 sequence: CASRDTSSYEQYF. The CDR3 DNA is TGTGCCAGCAGGGACACCAGCTCCTACGAGCAGTACTTC. The chain links TRBV2 to TRBJ2-7, with D possibly matching TRBD1 (5 bases). CDR3 length equals 13 residues. Germline loops: CDR1 SNHLY, CDR2 FYNNEI. V lost 6 bases, J lost 0 bases, and 9 bases lay in between.

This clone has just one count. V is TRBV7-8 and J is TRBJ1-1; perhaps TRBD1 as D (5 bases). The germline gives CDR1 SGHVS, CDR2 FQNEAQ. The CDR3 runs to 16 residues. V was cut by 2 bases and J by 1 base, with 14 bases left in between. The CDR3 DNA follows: TGTGCCAGCAGCTTAAGGGCTCAGGGATGGAACACTGAAGCTTTCTTT. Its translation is CASSLRAQGWNTEAFF.

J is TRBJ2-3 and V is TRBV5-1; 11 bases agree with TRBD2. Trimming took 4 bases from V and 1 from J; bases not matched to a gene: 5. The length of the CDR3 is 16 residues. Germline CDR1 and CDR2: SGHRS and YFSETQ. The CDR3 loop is CASSAFSGGGTDTQYF. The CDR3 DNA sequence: TGCGCCAGCAGCGCCTTTAGCGGGGGGGGCACAGATACGCAGTATTTT.

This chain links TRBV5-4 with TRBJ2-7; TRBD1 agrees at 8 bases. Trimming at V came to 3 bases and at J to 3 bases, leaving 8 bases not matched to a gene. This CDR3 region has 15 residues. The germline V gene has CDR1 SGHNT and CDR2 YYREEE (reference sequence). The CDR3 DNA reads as TGTGCCAGCAGCTCAGCGACAGGGGAAGTCTACGAGCAGTACTTC. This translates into CASSSATGEVYEQYF.